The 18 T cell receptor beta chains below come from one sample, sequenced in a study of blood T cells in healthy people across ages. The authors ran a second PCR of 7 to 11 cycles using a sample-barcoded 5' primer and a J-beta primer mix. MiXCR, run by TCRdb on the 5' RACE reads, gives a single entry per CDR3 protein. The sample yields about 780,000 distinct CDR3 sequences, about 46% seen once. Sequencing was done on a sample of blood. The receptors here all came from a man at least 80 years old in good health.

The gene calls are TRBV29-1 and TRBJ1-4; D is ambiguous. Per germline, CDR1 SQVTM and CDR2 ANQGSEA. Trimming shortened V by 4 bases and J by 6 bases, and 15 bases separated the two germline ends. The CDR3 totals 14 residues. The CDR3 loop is CSVGGGSLDEKLFF. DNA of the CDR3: TGCAGCGTTGGAGGAGGATCCTTAGATGAAAAACTGTTTTTT.

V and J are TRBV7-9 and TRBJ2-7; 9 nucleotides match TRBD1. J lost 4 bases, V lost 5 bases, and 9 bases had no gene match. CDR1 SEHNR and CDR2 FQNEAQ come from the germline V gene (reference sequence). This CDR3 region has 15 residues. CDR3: CASSPGQGNGYEQYF. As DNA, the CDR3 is TGTGCCAGCAGCCCGGGACAGGGTAATGGGTACGAGCAGTACTTC. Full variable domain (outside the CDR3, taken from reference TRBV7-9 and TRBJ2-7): DTGVSQNPRHKITKRGQNVTFRCDPISEHNRLYWYRQTLGQGPEFLTYFQNEAQLEKSRLLSDRFSAERPKGSFSTLEIQRTEQGDSAMYLCASSPGQGNGYEQYFGPGTRLTVT.

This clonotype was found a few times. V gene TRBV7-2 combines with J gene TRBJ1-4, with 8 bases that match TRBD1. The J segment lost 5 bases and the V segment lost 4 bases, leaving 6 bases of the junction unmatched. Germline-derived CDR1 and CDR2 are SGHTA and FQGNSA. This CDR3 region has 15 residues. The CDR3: CASSSSRDRNEKLFF. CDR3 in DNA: TGTGCCAGCAGCTCATCCCGGGACAGGAATGAAAAACTGTTTTTT.

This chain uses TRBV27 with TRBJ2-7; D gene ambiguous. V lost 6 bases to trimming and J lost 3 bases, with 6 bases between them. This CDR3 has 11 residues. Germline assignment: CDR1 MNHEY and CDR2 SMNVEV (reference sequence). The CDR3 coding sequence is TGTGCCAGCAGAGGGTACTACGAGCAGTACTTC. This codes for CASRGYYEQYF.

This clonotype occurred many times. Here the CDR3 reads CASSSTSGVSTDTQYF. CDR3 coding DNA: TGCGCCAGCAGCTCGACTAGCGGGGTTAGCACAGATACGCAGTATTTT. The V call is TRBV5-1, the J call TRBJ2-3; 11 positions agree with TRBD2. Germline CDR1 reads SGHRS; CDR2 reads YFSETQ. The CDR3 is 16 amino acids. V was clipped by 3 bases and J by 0 bases; unmatched bases: 3.

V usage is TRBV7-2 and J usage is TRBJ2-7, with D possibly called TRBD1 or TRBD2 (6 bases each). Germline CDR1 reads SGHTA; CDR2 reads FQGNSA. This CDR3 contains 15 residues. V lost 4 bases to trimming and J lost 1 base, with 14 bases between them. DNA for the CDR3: TGTGCCAGCAGCTCGCTGGGGGGCTTATCCTACGAGCAGTACTTC. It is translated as CASSSLGGLSYEQYF.

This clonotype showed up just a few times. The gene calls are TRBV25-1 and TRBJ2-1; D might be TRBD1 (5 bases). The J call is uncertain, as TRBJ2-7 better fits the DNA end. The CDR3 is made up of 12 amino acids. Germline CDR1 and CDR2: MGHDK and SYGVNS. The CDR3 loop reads CASSGSRGEQYF. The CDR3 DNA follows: TGTGCCAGCAGTGGATCAAGGGGCGAGCAGTACTTC.

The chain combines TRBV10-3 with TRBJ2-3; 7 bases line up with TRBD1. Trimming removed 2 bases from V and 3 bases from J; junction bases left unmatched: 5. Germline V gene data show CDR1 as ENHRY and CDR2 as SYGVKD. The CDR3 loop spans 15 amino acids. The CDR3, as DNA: TGTGCCATCAGTGAGGAGGGGGCTGCGACAGATACGCAGTATTTT. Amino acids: CAISEEGAATDTQYF.

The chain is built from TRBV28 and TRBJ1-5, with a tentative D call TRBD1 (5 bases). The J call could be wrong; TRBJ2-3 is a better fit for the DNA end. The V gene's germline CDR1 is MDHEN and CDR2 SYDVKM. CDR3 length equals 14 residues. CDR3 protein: CASSLQGRNQPQYF. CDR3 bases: TGTGCCAGCAGTTTACAGGGCCGCAATCAGCCCCAGTATTTT.

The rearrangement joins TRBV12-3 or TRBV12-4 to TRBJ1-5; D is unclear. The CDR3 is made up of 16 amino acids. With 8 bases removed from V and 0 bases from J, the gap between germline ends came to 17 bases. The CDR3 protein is CASGLLSRVSNQPQHF. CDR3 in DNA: TGTGCCAGCGGCTTACTATCGCGGGTTAGCAATCAGCCCCAGCATTTT.

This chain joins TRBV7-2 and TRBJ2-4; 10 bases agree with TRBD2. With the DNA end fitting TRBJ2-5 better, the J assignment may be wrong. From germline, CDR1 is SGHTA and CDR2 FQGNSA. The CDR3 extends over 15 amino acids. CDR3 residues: CASSSSGGAGETQYF. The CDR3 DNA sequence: TGTGCCAGCAGCTCCAGCGGGGGGGCGGGAGAGACCCAGTACTTC.

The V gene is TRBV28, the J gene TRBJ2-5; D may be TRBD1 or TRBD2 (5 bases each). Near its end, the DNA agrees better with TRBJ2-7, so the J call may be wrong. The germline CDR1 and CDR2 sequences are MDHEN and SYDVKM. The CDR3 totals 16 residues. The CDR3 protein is CASSTTPGRLTYEQYF. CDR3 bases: TGTGCCAGCAGCACCACCCCGGGACGCTTAACCTACGAGCAGTACTTC.

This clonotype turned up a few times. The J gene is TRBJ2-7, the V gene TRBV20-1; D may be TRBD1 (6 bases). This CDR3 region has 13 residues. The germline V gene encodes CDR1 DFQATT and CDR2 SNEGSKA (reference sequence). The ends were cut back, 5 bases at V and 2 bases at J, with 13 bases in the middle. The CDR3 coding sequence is TGCAGTGCTTCCGGGACATTAACCTACGAGCAGTACTTC. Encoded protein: CSASGTLTYEQYF.

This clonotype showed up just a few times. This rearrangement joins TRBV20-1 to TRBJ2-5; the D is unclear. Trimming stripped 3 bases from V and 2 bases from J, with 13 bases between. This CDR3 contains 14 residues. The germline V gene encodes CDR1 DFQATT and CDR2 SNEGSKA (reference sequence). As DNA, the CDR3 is TGCAGTGCTAGGATCGGCGGCCCTCAAGAGACCCAGTACTTC. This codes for CSARIGGPQETQYF.

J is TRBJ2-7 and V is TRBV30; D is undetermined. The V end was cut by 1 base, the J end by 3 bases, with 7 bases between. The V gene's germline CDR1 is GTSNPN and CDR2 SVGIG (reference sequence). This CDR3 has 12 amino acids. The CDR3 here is CAWSAQGYEQYF. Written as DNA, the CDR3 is TGTGCCTGGAGTGCCCAAGGCTACGAGCAGTACTTC.

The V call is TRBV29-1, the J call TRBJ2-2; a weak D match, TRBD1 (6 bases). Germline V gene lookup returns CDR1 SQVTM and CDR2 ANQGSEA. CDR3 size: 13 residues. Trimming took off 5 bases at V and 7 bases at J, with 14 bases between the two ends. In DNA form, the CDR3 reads TGCAGCGTTTTACCCAGGGGTCACGGGGAGCTGTTTTTT. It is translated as CSVLPRGHGELFF.

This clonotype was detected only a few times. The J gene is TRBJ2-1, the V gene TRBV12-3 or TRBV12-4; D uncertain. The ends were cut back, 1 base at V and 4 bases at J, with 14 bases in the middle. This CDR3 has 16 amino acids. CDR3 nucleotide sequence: TGTGCCAGCAGTTTAGTCACTGGAGCCGTGTACAATGAGCAGTTCTTC. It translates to CASSLVTGAVYNEQFF.

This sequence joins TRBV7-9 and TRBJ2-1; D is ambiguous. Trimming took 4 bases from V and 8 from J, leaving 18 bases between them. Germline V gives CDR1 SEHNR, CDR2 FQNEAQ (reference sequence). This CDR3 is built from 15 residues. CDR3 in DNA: TGTGCCAGCAGCTCCTGGGGATGGGATAGTGATGAGCAGTTCTTC. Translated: CASSSWGWDSDEQFF.